This paragraph reports one TCR beta chain. Antigen unknown. TCRdb reanalyzed the 5' RACE reads, giving one entry per CDR3 protein sequence and no DNA. Recorded for this sample: some 460,000 distinct CDR3 sequences. This entry comes from a study of T cells expressing NK-cell markers. Study context: The sequencing cohort of eight donors included seven HCMV-seropositive individuals and one seronegative individual. Broader study findings: In a few donors, these clonotypes also led the CD3+CD56-NKG2C+ fraction.

The sequenced material came from blood T cells: a sorted CD56 or NKG2C T cell subset, CD4+ or CD8+ T cells, or bulk PBMC T cells (not recorded which). The TCR sequence derives from a woman aged 50 to 65 in good health.

The CDR3 is CATSEPGGRPEQFF. V and J are TRBV24-1 and TRBJ2-1; as DNA is missing, the TRBD2 call by TCRdb cannot be tested. The V gene's germline CDR1 is KGHDR and CDR2 SFDVKD. This CDR3 has 14 amino acids.